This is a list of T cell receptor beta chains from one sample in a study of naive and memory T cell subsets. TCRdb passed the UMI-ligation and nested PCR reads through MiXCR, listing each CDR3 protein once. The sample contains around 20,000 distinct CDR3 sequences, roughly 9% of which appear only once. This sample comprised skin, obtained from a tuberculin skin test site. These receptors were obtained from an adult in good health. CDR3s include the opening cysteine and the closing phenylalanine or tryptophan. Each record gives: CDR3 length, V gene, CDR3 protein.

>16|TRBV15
CATSRDKEADYYGYTF
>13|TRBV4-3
CASTRNFNSPLHF
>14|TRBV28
CASSFLQGTDTQYF
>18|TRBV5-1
CASSLEPPGQGGYYEQYF
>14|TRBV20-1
CSARVPGYTDTQYF
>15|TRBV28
CASSFDSSSYNEQFF
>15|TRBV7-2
CASSLDRGRSYEQYF
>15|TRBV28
CATFVGQGVPYEQYF
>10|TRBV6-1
CASSAYGYTF
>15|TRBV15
CATSRDTGASDEQFF
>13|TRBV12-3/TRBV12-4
CASSSGRYNEQFF
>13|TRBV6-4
CASSDGTTDTQYF
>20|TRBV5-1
CASSWLYGTSDKVDSYEQYF
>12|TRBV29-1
CSVAQGNYEQYF
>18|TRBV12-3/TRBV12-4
CASSFGGSGRYTGHEQFF
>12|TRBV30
CAWSGDQYGYTF
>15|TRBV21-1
CASSKGAGSTDTQYF
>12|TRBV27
CASSPGVSPLHF
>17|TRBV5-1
CASSYPIAGENYNEQFF
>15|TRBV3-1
CASSQRLAGTFEQFF
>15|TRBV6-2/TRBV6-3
CARHRGAPDYNEQFF
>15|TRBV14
CASSQRRRATDTQYF
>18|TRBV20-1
CSARSTIAVADIQETQYF
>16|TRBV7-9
CASSSGQGFYNSPLHF
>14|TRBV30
CAWIPGNSYNEQFF
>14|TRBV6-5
CASTMTGKFNEQFF
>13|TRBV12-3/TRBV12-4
CASSQGAWYGYTF
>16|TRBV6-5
CASNRLAAGKGNEQFF
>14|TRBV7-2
CASEQTGYPGELFF
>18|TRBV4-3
CASSQDLRFLEGYNEQFF
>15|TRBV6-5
CASSYLAGDTGELFF
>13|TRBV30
CACAGSAANVLTF
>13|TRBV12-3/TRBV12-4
CASTRTGNYGDTF
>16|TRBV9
CASSVGGWSPTDTQYF
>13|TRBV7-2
CASSPFRLDTQYF
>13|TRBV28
CASIVNNAAQPFF
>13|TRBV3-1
CASSQDRSYEQYF
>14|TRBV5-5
CASRGDTGRDTQYF
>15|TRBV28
CASSLLPGAVTEAFF
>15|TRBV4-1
CASSQPGQGTYEQYF
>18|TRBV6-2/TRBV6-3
CASQRVGLTLPGANVLTF
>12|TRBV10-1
CASSDGFYEQYF
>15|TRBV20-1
CSARSNMNYNSPLHF